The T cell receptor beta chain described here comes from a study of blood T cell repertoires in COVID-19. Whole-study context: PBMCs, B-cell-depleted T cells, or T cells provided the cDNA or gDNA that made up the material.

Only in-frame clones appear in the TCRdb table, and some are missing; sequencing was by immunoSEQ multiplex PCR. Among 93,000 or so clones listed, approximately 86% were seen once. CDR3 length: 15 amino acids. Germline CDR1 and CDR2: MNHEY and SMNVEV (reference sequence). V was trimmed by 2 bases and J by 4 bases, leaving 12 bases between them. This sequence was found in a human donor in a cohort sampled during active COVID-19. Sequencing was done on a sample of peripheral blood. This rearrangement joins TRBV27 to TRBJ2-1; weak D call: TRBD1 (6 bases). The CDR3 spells CASSLQGRSYNEQFF. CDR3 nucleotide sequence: TGTGCCAGCAGTTTACAGGGGCGCTCATACAATGAGCAGTTCTTC.